Shown below are 23 T cell receptor beta chains from a single sample sequenced in a study of blood T cell repertoires in COVID-19. Here immunoSEQ multiplex PCR was the method, and the copy in TCRdb shows in-frame clones only, minus some. The sample lists about 20,000 clones, 88% occurring once. Material for sequencing was peripheral blood. The receptors stem from a human donor in a cohort sampled during active COVID-19.

The gene calls are TRBV7-8 and TRBJ1-2; 8 bases are a match to TRBD1. J lost 7 bases, V lost 1 base, and 8 bases had no gene match. Germline CDR1 SGHVS, CDR2 FQNEAQ. This CDR3 spans 15 amino acids. The CDR3: CASSLGSSGGRGYTF. The CDR3 region has the DNA TGTGCCAGCAGCTTAGGTTCGTCAGGGGGCCGTGGCTACACCTTC.

The sample holds one count of this clone. V usage is TRBV10-3 and J usage is TRBJ2-5, with 9 bases identical to TRBD1. The J segment lost 5 bases and the V segment lost 6 bases, leaving 7 bases of the junction unmatched. The CDR3 consists of 14 residues. The germline V gene encodes CDR1 ENHRY and CDR2 SYGVKD. This CDR3 reads CAIRAGQGRETQYF. CDR3 sequence (DNA): TGTGCCATCAGGGCGGGACAGGGAAGGGAGACCCAGTACTTC.

The chain links TRBV24-1 to TRBJ2-1; 12 bases align to TRBD1. J gave up 7 bases and V 3 bases, and 6 bases lay outside the gene matches. From germline, CDR1 is KGHDR and CDR2 SFDVKD. This CDR3 spans 16 amino acids. The CDR3: CATSDPGTGGRNEQFF. In DNA form, the CDR3 reads TGTGCCACCAGTGATCCCGGGACAGGGGGCCGGAATGAGCAGTTCTTC.

In this sample, this clone turned up a few times. V gene TRBV4-1 combines with J gene TRBJ1-5, with no clear D. Trimming pared 1 base from V and 2 bases from J, leaving 9 bases between. Germline CDR1 is MGHRA and CDR2 is YSYEKL. The CDR3 consists of 15 residues. CDR3 residues: CASSQGNSGNQPQHF. CDR3 DNA sequence: TGCGCCAGCAGCCAAGGAAATAGCGGCAATCAGCCCCAGCATTTT.

This rearrangement joins TRBV7-9 to TRBJ2-3; the match to TRBD2 covers 10 bases. V lost 6 bases to trimming and J lost 2 bases; unmatched junction nucleotides: 5. CDR1 and CDR2 (germline): SEHNR, FQNEAQ (reference sequence). The CDR3 spans 15 residues. This CDR3 is CASSGGLATTDTQYF. CDR3 coding DNA: TGTGCCAGCAGTGGGGGACTAGCGACCACAGATACGCAGTATTTT.

This rearrangement joins TRBV4-1 to TRBJ1-1, with 10 positions matching TRBD1. J lost 5 bases, V lost 0 bases, and 3 bases had no gene match. Germline CDR1 and CDR2: MGHRA and YSYEKL. This CDR3 has 15 amino acids. CDR3 in amino acids: CASSQEGQGGTEAFF. The CDR3 nucleotides are TGCGCCAGCAGCCAAGAAGGACAGGGGGGTACTGAAGCTTTCTTT.

The gene calls are TRBV4-1 and TRBJ2-2; 9 positions match TRBD2. Trimming removed 8 bases from V and 6 bases from J; junction bases left unmatched: 10. This CDR3 has 15 amino acids. CDR1 is MGHRA and CDR2 is YSYEKL in the germline V gene. The CDR3 reads CASRPAGGLSGELFF. The DNA of the CDR3 is TGCGCCAGCCGTCCAGCGGGGGGACTTTCCGGGGAGCTGTTTTTT.

CDR3 loop: CASSNRDRGSETQYF. CDR3 sequence (DNA): TGTGCCAGCAGCAACCGGGACAGGGGTTCAGAGACCCAGTACTTC. The genes are TRBV11-3 and TRBJ2-5, with 10 bases lining up with TRBD1. There are 15 residues in the CDR3. In germline, CDR1 is SGHNT, CDR2 YENEEA. Trimming at V came to 5 bases and at J to 4 bases, leaving 7 bases not matched to a gene.

This chain joins TRBV4-1 and TRBJ1-6; possible D gene TRBD1, 5 bases. This CDR3 is 16 amino acids long. V was shortened by 1 base and J by 7 bases, with 14 bases between the two germline ends. Germline CDR1 reads MGHRA; CDR2 reads YSYEKL. CDR3 DNA: TGCGCCAGCAGCCAAGTGGGGGGGGAGGGAAATTCACCCCTCCACTTT. It yields the protein CASSQVGGEGNSPLHF.

This rearrangement joins TRBV4-1 to TRBJ2-2, with a tentative D call TRBD2 (5 bases). CDR1 MGHRA and CDR2 YSYEKL come from the germline V gene. The CDR3 length is 14 residues. Trimming pared 3 bases from V and 1 base from J, leaving 6 bases between. In nucleotides, the CDR3 is TGCGCCAGCAGCCAGACTATGAACACCGGGGAGCTGTTTTTT. Its protein is CASSQTMNTGELFF.

The rearrangement joins TRBV7-8 to TRBJ1-1; no clear D gene. Germline CDR1 SGHVS, CDR2 FQNEAQ. The CDR3 is 14 residues long. Trimming took 1 base from V and 1 from J, leaving 7 bases between them. CDR3 coding DNA: TGTGCCAGCAGCTTAGTTACAGAGAACACTGAAGCTTTCTTT. It specifies CASSLVTENTEAFF.

The gene calls are TRBV9 and TRBJ1-2; TRBD1 matches 10 bases. V trimming: 4 bases; J trimming: 4 bases; junction bases outside the gene matches: 10. CDR3 length equals 16 residues. The germline gives CDR1 SGDLS, CDR2 YYNGEE. The chain's CDR3 is CASSSRGQGGSYGYTF. The CDR3 DNA reads as TGTGCCAGCAGCTCCCGAGGACAGGGGGGATCCTATGGCTACACCTTC.

The CDR3 loop is CASSDSTEGTSAFF. CDR3 sequence (DNA): TGTGCCAGCAGTGACTCGACAGAGGGGACTTCGGCTTTCTTT. This chain uses TRBV6-4 with TRBJ1-1, with a tentative D call TRBD1 (5 bases). In germline, CDR1 is MRHNA, CDR2 SNTAGT. This CDR3 is built from 14 residues. Trimming removed 0 bases from V and 11 bases from J, with 16 bases in between.

The chain employs TRBV6-5 and TRBJ1-1, with 8 bases lining up with TRBD1. The germline CDR1 and CDR2 sequences are MNHEY and SVGAGI. The CDR3 length is 15 residues. The J segment lost 5 bases and the V segment lost 5 bases, leaving 10 bases of the junction unmatched. The CDR3 sequence is CASSQLRGLGTEAFF. As DNA, the CDR3 is TGTGCCAGCAGTCAACTCAGGGGGCTCGGGACTGAAGCTTTCTTT.

The chain combines TRBV29-1 with TRBJ2-7; possible D gene TRBD2, 5 bases. This CDR3 is 12 amino acids long. Trimming removed 4 bases from V and 2 bases from J, with 9 bases in between. Germline V gene data show CDR1 as SQVTM and CDR2 as ANQGSEA. The CDR3 is CSVVLGAYEQYF. The CDR3 DNA sequence: TGCAGCGTTGTTCTCGGGGCCTACGAGCAGTACTTC.

The chain uses TRBV6-5 and TRBJ1-1, with D possibly TRBD1 on 6 matching bases. Germline V lookup: CDR1 MNHEY, CDR2 SVGAGI. There are 15 residues in the CDR3. V was clipped by 2 bases and J by 1 base, with 11 bases between them. In DNA, the CDR3 is TGTGCCAGCAGTTACAGAGAGGGGGAGAACACTGAAGCTTTCTTT. Amino acids: CASSYREGENTEAFF.

This chain links TRBV10-3 with TRBJ2-5, with a possible D match to TRBD1 (5 bases). V was pared by 8 bases and J by 2 bases, with 15 bases between. This CDR3 spans 14 amino acids. CDR1 is ENHRY, CDR2 SYGVKD, per germline. The CDR3 sequence: CAIAKQVSQETQYF. The CDR3 nucleotides are TGTGCCATCGCAAAACAGGTTTCGCAAGAGACCCAGTACTTC.

The CDR3 nucleotides are TGTGCCAGCAGTGAACAGGCCTCCTACGAGCAGTACTTC. The encoded protein is CASSEQASYEQYF. This chain links TRBV6-1 with TRBJ2-7, with unresolved D. Trimming removed 2 bases at V and 0 bases at J, with 5 bases between. This CDR3 region has 13 residues. Germline V CDR1 and CDR2: MNHNS, SASEGT.

This sequence joins TRBV5-1 and TRBJ1-1; 9 nucleotides align to TRBD1. Germline lookup yields CDR1 SGHRS and CDR2 YFSETQ. V dropped 0 bases and J dropped 3; count of bases not matched to a gene: 15. The CDR3 is 19 residues long. Here the CDR3 DNA reads TGCGCCAGCAGCTTGGAGAACAGGGGGCGCGAGGATGGCCACACTGAAGCTTTCTTT. Residues: CASSLENRGREDGHTEAFF.

The table lists this clone with a few counts. This chain joins TRBV7-9 and TRBJ1-6, with 9 bases fitting TRBD1. This CDR3 is built from 14 residues. CDR1 is SEHNR, CDR2 FQNEAQ, per germline (reference sequence). V lost 2 bases and J lost 10; bases outside the gene matches: 3. The CDR3, as DNA: TGTGCCAGCAGCTTACGGGACAGGGTCTCACCCCTCCACTTT. Protein sequence: CASSLRDRVSPLHF.

The V and J genes are TRBV18 and TRBJ1-1; D is unresolved. The ends were cut back, 6 bases at V and 1 base at J, with 12 bases in the middle. Germline CDR1 and CDR2: KGHSH and LQKENI. This CDR3 is 14 amino acids long. The CDR3 is CASSHEGGNTEAFF. The CDR3 bases are TGTGCCAGCTCGCACGAGGGTGGGAACACTGAAGCTTTCTTT.

The table lists this clone with a few counts. This CDR3 reads CASTKGGRLSSGNTIYF. The CDR3 DNA is TGTGCCAGCACCAAGGGAGGACGGTTGAGCTCTGGAAACACCATATATTTT. The chain employs TRBV9 and TRBJ1-3; no clear D. Germline values: CDR1 SGDLS, CDR2 YYNGEE. The CDR3 extends over 17 amino acids. Trimming removed 6 bases from V and 0 bases from J, with 19 bases in between. Complete variable domain (other parts from reference TRBV9 and TRBJ1-3): DSGVTQTPKHLITATGQRVTLRCSPRSGDLSVYWYQQSLDQGLQFLIQYYNGEERAKGNILERFSAQQFPDLHSELNLSSLELGDSALYFCASTKGGRLSSGNTIYFGEGSWLTVV.

This clone was seen just once. The chain joins TRBV5-1 to TRBJ2-5; D may be TRBD1 (6 bases). V was trimmed by 4 bases and J by 2 bases, leaving 12 bases between them. The CDR3 is 14 residues long. Germline V gene data show CDR1 as SGHRS and CDR2 as YFSETQ. The CDR3 bases are TGCGCCAGCAGCCAGGACAGCAAACAAGAGACCCAGTACTTC. Translating gives CASSQDSKQETQYF.